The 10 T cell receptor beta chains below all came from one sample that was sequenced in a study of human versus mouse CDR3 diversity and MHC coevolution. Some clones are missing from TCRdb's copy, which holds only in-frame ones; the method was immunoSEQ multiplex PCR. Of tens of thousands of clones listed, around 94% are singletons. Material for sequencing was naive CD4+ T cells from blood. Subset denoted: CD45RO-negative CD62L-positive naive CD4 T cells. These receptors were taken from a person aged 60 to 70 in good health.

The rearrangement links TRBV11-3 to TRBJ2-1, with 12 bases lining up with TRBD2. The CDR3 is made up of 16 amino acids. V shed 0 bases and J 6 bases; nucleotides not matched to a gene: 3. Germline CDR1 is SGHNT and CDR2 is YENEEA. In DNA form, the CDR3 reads TGTGCCAGCAGCTTAGACGGGACTAGCGGGTTCAATGAGCAGTTCTTC. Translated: CASSLDGTSGFNEQFF.

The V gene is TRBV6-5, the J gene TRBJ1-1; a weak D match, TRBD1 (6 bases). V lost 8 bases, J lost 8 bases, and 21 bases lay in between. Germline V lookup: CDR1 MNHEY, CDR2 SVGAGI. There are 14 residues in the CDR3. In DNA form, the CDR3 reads TGTGCCAGCGGCCGACTAAACGAACAGGGCGAAGCTTTCTTT. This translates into CASGRLNEQGEAFF.

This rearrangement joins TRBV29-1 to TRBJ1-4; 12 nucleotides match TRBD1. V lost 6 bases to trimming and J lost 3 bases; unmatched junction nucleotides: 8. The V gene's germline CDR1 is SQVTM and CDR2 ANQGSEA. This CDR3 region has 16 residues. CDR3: CSVSGTGGFSNEKLFF. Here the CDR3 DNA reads TGCAGCGTCTCCGGGACAGGGGGCTTCTCTAATGAAAAACTGTTTTTT.

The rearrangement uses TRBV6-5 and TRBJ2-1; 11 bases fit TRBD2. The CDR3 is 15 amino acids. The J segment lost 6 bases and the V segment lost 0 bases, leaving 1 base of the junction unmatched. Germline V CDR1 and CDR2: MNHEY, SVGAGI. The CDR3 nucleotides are TGTGCCAGCAGTTACTCGACTAGCGGGGCCAATGAGCAGTTCTTC. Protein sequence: CASSYSTSGANEQFF.

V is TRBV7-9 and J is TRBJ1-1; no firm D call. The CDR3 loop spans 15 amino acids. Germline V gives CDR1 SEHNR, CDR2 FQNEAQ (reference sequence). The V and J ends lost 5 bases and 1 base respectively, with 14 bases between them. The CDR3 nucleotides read TGTGCCAGCAGCCCCGCGTTGGGCCCGAACACTGAAGCTTTCTTT. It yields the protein CASSPALGPNTEAFF.

CDR3: CASTTGLARANVLTF. Written as DNA, the CDR3 is TGTGCCAGCACCACGGGACTAGCGAGGGCCAACGTCCTGACTTTC. The chain joins TRBV6-5 to TRBJ2-6; TRBD2 matches 10 bases. V shed 7 bases, J shed 5 bases, and the junction held 5 bases outside the gene matches. The CDR3 spans 15 residues. Germline V gene sequence: CDR1 MNHEY, CDR2 SVGAGI.

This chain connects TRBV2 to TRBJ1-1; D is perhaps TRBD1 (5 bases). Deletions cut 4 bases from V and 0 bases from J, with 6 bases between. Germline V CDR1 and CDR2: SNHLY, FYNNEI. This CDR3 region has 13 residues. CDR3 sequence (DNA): TGTGCCAGCAGTGGGACATTGAACACTGAAGCTTTCTTT. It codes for CASSGTLNTEAFF.

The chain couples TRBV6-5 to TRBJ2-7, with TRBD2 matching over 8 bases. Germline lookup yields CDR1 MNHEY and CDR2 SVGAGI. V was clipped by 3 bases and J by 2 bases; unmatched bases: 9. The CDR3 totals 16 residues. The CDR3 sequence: CASSYNFAGGAYEQYF. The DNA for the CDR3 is TGTGCCAGCAGTTATAACTTCGCGGGAGGTGCCTACGAGCAGTACTTC.

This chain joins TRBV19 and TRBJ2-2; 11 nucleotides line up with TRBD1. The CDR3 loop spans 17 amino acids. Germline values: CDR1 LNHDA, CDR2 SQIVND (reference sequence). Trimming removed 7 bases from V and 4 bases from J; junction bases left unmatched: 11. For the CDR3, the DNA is TGTGCCAGTAACAAGGGGACAGGGGGAAAAAGCACCGGGGAGCTGTTTTTT. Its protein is CASNKGTGGKSTGELFF.

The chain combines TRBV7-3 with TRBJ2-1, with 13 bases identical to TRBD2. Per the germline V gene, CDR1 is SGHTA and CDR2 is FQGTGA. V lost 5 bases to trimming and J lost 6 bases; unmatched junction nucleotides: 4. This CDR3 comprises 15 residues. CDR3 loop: CASSLLAGGPNEQFF. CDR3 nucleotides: TGTGCCAGCAGCCTACTAGCGGGAGGGCCCAATGAGCAGTTCTTC.